Shown below are 8 T cell receptor beta chains from a single sample sequenced in a study of beta chain features in type 1 diabetes. Whole-study findings and limits: There was a moderate but significant shortening of TCRB CDR3s in all four CD4+ subsets of Type 1 diabetes patients.

The entirety of the isolated RNA underwent reverse transcription, so expressed TCRB transcripts were sequenced. The assay was immunoSEQ multiplex PCR, and TCRdb's table has in-frame clones only and misses some. This table has 250,000 to 350,000 clones, over 11% appearing once. No antigen is known for these receptors. Sequencing used naive CD4+ T cells from blood. The receptors were sampled from a man in his thirties or forties with type 1 diabetes.

In the case of this clone: Within the sample, other DNA sequences also encode this same CDR3. The gene calls are TRBV6-5 and TRBJ2-7, with a weak D call TRBD1 (5 bases). The CDR3 contains 14 residues. CDR1 and CDR2 from the germline V gene are MNHEY and SVGAGI. Trimming shortened V by 2 bases and J by 2 bases, and 10 bases separated the two germline ends. The CDR3 sequence is CASSYSRTTYEQYF. DNA of the CDR3: TGTGCCAGCAGTTACAGCAGGACAACCTACGAGCAGTACTTC.

This clone occurred a few times. The chain uses TRBV5-1 and TRBJ2-5; possibly TRBD1 for D (5 bases). V gave up 0 bases and J gave up 3 bases, with 9 bases separating them. Looked up from germline, CDR1 is SGHRS and CDR2 is YFSETQ. The CDR3 sequence is 14 residues long. The CDR3 bases are TGCGCCAGCAGCTTGGTAGAGACAGAAGAGACCCAGTACTTC. Residues: CASSLVETEETQYF.

This clone was recorded a few times. The chain carries TRBV28 and TRBJ2-1; D is perhaps TRBD2 (5 bases). Germline-derived CDR1 and CDR2 are MDHEN and SYDVKM. With 3 bases removed from V and 0 bases from J, the gap between germline ends came to 9 bases. The CDR3 is 15 amino acids. The CDR3 nucleotides read TGTGCCAGCAGTTTGCGGGTTAGCTCCTACAATGAGCAGTTCTTC. Encoded protein: CASSLRVSSYNEQFF.

This clone was seen only a few times. The chain combines TRBV6-5 with TRBJ2-5; 8 bases map to TRBD1. V was pared by 5 bases and J by 0 bases, with 5 bases of the junction left unmatched. The CDR3 covers 15 residues. The germline V gene has CDR1 MNHEY and CDR2 SVGAGI. CDR3: CASSMDRAYQETQYF. CDR3 nucleotides: TGTGCCAGCAGTATGGACAGGGCGTACCAAGAGACCCAGTACTTC.

This clone was observed a handful of times. The chain employs TRBV4-3 and TRBJ1-1; the match to TRBD1 covers 7 bases. Losses at the gene ends were 4 bases for V and 0 bases for J; bases not matched to a gene: 2. CDR3 size: 14 residues. Germline CDR1 reads LGHNA; CDR2 reads YSLEER. CDR3 sequence: CASSPDRVNTEAFF. The CDR3, as DNA: TGCGCCAGCAGCCCTGACAGGGTGAACACTGAAGCTTTCTTT.

This clone was seen ten or more times. At the DNA level, this CDR3 is encoded by other sequences in the same sample as well. The chain recombines TRBV29-1 with TRBJ2-3, with 11 bases aligning to TRBD1. Looked up from germline, CDR1 is SQVTM and CDR2 is ANQGSEA. Trimming removed 4 bases from V and 3 bases from J; junction bases left unmatched: 3. This CDR3 spans 14 amino acids. The CDR3 DNA follows: TGCAGCGTTGTGGACAGGGGGCGGACAGATACGCAGTATTTT. Amino acid sequence: CSVVDRGRTDTQYF.

This clone was counted between two and nine times. The gene calls are TRBV4-2 and TRBJ2-2; D unclear. The germline gives CDR1 LGHNA, CDR2 YNFKEQ. Between the trimmed V and J ends, which lost 4 bases and 3 bases, there was a span of 9 bases. The CDR3 extends over 14 amino acids. The CDR3 loop reads CASSPPRDTGELFF. The CDR3 coding sequence is TGTGCCAGCAGCCCGCCTAGAGACACCGGGGAGCTGTTTTTT.

The J gene is TRBJ1-1, the V gene TRBV29-1; D is uncertain. From germline, CDR1 is SQVTM and CDR2 ANQGSEA. The CDR3 is made up of 13 amino acids. V was shortened by 4 bases and J by 3 bases, with 12 bases between the two germline ends. The CDR3 sequence is CSVVWAPDTEAFF. The DNA of the CDR3 is TGCAGCGTTGTTTGGGCCCCGGACACTGAAGCTTTCTTT.